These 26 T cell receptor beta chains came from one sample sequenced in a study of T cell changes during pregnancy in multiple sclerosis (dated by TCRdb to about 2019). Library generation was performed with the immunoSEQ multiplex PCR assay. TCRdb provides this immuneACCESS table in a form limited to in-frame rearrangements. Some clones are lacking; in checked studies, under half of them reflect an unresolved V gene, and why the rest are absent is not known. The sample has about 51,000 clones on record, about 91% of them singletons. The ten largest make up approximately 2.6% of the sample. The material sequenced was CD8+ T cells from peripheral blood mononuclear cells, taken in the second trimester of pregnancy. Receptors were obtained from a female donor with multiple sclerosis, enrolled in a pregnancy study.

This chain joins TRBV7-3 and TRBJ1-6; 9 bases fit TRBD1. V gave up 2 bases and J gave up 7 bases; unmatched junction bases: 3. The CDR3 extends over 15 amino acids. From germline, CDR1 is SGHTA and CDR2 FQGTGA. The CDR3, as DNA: TGTGCCAGCAGCTTAGGGACAGGGAGCAATTCACCCCTCCACTTT. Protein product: CASSLGTGSNSPLHF.

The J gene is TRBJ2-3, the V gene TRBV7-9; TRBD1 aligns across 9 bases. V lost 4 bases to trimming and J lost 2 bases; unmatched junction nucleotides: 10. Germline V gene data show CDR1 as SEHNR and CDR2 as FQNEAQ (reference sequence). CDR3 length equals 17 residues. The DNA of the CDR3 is TGTGCCAGCAGCTCGACCCGGGACAGGGAGATCACAGATACGCAGTATTTT. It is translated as CASSSTRDREITDTQYF.

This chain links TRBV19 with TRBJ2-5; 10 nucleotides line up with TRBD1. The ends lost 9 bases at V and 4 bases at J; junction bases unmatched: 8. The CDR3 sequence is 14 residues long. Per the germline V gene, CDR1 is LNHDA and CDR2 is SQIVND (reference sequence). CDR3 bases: TGTGCCAGCTCGGGACAGGGGTTCTTAGAGACCCAGTACTTC. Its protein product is CASSGQGFLETQYF.

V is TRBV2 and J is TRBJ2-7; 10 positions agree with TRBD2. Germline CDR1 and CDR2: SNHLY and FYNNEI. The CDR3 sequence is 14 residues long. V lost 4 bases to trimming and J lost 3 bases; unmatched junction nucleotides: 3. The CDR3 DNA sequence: TGTGCCAGCAGTGGGCTAGCGGGGGACTACGAGCAGTACTTC. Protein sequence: CASSGLAGDYEQYF.

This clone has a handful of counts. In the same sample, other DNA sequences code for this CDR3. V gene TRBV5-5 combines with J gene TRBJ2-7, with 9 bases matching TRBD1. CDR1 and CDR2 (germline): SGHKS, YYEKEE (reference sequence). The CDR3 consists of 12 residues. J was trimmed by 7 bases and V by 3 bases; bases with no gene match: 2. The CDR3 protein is CASSWTGEEQYF. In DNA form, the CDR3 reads TGTGCCAGCAGCTGGACAGGGGAGGAGCAGTACTTC.

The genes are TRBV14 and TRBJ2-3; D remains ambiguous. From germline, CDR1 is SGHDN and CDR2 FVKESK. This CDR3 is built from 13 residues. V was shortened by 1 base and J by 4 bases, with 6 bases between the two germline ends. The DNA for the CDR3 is TGTGCCAGCAGCCAAGGAGGATCAGATACGCAGTATTTT. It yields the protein CASSQGGSDTQYF.

CDR3 amino acids: CASSEEGDSRLYGYTF. The DNA for the CDR3 is TGTGCCAGCAGTGAGGAGGGGGACAGCCGACTCTATGGCTACACCTTC. The V call is TRBV6-4, the J call TRBJ1-2; 7 bases are shared with TRBD1. This CDR3 spans 16 amino acids. V shed 3 bases and J 4 bases; nucleotides not matched to a gene: 11. Germline values: CDR1 MRHNA, CDR2 SNTAGT.

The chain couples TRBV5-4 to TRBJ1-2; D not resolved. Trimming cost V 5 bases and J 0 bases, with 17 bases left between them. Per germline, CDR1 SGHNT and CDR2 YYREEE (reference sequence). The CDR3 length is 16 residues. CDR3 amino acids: CASRIGEFLANYGYTF. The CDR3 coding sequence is TGTGCCAGCAGAATTGGGGAGTTCTTGGCTAACTATGGCTACACCTTC.

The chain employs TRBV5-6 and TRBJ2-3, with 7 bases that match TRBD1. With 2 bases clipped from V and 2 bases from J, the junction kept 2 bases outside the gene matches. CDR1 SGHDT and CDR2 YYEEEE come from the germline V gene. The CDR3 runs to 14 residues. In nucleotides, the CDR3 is TGTGCCAGCAGCTTTGGGACAGCCACAGATACGCAGTATTTT. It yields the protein CASSFGTATDTQYF. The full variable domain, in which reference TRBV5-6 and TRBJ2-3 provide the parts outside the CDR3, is DAGVTQSPTHLIKTRGQQVTLRCSPKSGHDTVSWYQQALGQGPQFIFQYYEEEERQRGNFPDRFSGHQFPNYSSELNVNALLLGDSALYLCASSFGTATDTQYFGPGTRLTVL.

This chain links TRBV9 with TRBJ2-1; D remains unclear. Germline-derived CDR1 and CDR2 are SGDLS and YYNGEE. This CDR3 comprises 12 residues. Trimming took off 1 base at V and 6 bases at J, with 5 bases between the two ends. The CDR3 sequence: CASSVSINEQFF. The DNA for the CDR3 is TGTGCCAGCAGCGTATCAATCAATGAGCAGTTCTTC.

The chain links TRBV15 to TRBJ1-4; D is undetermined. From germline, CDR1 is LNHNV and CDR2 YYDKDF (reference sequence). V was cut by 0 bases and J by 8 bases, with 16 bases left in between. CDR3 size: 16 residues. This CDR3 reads CATSRDPTLGEEKLFF. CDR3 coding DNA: TGTGCCACCAGCAGAGATCCCACCCTCGGGGAGGAAAAACTGTTTTTT.

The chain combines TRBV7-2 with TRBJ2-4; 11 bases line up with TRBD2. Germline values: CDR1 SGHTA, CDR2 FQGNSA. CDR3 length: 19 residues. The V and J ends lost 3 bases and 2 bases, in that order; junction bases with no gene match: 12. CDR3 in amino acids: CASSFLTIIAGGPKNIQYF. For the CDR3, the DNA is TGTGCCAGCAGCTTTCTAACGATTATAGCGGGGGGGCCCAAAAACATTCAGTACTTC. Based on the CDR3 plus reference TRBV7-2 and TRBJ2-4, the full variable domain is GAGVSQSPSNKVTEKGKDVELRCDPISGHTALYWYRQSLGQGLEFLIYFQGNSAPDKSGLPSDRFSAERTGGSVSTLTIQRTQQEDSAVYLCASSFLTIIAGGPKNIQYFGAGTRLSVL.

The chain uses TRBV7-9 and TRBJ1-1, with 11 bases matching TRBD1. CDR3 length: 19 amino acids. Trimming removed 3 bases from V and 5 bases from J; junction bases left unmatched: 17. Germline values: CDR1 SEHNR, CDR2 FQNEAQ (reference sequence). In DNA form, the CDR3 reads TGTGCCAGCAGCTTCCATTTTAAGGACAGGGGGCGACGAGGGACTGAAGCTTTCTTT. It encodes CASSFHFKDRGRRGTEAFF.

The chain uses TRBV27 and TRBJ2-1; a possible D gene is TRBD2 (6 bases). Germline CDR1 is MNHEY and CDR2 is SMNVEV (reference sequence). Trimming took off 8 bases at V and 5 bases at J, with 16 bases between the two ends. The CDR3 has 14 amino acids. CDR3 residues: CASLVRGEHNEQFF. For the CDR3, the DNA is TGTGCCAGCCTGGTCCGCGGGGAGCACAATGAGCAGTTCTTC.

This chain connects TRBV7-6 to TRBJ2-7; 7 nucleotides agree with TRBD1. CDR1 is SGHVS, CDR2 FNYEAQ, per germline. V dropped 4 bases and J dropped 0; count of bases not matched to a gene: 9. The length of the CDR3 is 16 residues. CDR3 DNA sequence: TGTGCCAGCAGCTCGAGAACAGGGGCCAGCTCCTACGAGCAGTACTTC. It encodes CASSSRTGASSYEQYF.

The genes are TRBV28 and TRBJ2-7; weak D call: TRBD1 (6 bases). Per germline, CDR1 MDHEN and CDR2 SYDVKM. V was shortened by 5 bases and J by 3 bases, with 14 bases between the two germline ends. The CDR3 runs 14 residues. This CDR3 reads CASSPGTLLYEQYF. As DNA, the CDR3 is TGTGCCAGCAGTCCCGGGACACTTCTCTACGAGCAGTACTTC.

Written as DNA, the CDR3 is TGTGCCAGCAGCGTTCCAGGGGATACGCAGTATTTT. This translates into CASSVPGDTQYF. The genes are TRBV9 and TRBJ2-3, with a weak D call TRBD1 (5 bases). The CDR3 is 12 residues long. CDR1 is SGDLS, CDR2 YYNGEE, per germline. With 2 bases removed from V and 6 bases from J, the gap between germline ends came to 7 bases.

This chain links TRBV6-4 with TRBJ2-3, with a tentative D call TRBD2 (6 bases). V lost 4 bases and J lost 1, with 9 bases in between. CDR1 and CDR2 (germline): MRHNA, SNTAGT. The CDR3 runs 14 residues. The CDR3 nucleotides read TGTGCCAGCAGTGCCGGGGGAGGCACAGATACGCAGTATTTT. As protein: CASSAGGGTDTQYF.

The CDR3 region is CAWSARGYNSPLHF. DNA of the CDR3: TGTGCCTGGAGTGCCAGGGGGTATAATTCACCCCTCCACTTT. J is TRBJ1-6 and V is TRBV30, with 7 positions matching TRBD1. The CDR3 loop spans 14 amino acids. The V segment lost 1 base and the J segment 4 bases; nucleotides outside the gene matches: 1. CDR1 and CDR2 from the germline V gene are GTSNPN and SVGIG (reference sequence).

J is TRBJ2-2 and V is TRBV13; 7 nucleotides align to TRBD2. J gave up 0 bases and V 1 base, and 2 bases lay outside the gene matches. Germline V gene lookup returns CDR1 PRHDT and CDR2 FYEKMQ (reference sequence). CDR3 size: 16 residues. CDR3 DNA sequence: TGTGCCAGCAGCTTAGACGGGGGGTCGAACACCGGGGAGCTGTTTTTT. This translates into CASSLDGGSNTGELFF. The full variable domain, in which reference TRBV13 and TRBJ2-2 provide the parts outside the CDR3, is AAGVIQSPRHLIKEKRETATLKCYPIPRHDTVYWYQQGPGQDPQFLISFYEKMQSDKGSIPDRFSAQQFSDYHSELNMSSLELGDSALYFCASSLDGGSNTGELFFGEGSRLTVL.

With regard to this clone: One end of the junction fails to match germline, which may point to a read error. The CDR3 coding sequence is TGCGCCAGCAGCCAAGAATTGGGGACAGGGGGCGACGAGCAGTACTTC. Protein: CASSQELGTGGDEQYF. The V call is TRBV5-4, the J call TRBJ2-7; 12 bases align to TRBD1. In germline, CDR1 is SGHNT, CDR2 YYREEE (reference sequence). The CDR3 totals 16 residues.

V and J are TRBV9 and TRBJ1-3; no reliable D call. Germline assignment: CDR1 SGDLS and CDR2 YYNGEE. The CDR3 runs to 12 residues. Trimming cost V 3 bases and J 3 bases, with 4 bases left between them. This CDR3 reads CASSDYGNTIYF. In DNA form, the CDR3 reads TGTGCCAGCAGCGATTATGGAAACACCATATATTTT.

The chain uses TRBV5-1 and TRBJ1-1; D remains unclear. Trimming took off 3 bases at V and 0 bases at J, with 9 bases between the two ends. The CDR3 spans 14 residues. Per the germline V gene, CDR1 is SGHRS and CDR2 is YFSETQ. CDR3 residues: CASSWLEVNTEAFF. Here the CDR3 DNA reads TGCGCCAGCAGCTGGTTAGAGGTGAACACTGAAGCTTTCTTT.

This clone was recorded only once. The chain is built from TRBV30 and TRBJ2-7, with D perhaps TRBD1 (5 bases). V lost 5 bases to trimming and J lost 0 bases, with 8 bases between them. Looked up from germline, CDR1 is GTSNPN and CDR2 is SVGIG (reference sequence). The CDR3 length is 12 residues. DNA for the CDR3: TGTGCCTGGGGACATAGCTCCTACGAGCAGTACTTC. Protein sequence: CAWGHSSYEQYF.

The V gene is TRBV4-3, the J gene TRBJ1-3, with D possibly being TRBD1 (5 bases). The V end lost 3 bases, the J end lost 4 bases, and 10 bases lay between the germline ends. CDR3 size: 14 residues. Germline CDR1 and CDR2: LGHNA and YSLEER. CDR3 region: CASSQEGTGNTIYF. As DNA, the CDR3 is TGCGCCAGCAGCCAGGAGGGGACCGGAAACACCATATATTTT.

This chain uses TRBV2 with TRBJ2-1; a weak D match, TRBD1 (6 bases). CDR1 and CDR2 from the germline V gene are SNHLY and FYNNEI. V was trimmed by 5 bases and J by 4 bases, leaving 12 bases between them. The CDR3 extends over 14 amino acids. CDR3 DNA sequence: TGTGCCAGCAGTACGACAGGCCCATACAATGAGCAGTTCTTC. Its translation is CASSTTGPYNEQFF.